The clone carrying this T cell receptor beta chain was counted a few times. Its target is unknown. The sample comes from a study of T cells in localized non-small cell lung cancer. Findings and limits, study-wide: Only one tumor region was sequenced, so heterogeneity remains possible. Median approximately 61 top-100 tumor clones were shared with paired adjacent lung. Peak T cell clonality was found in uninvolved adjacent lung, exceeding tumor.

CDR1 is MNHEY and CDR2 is SVGAGI in the germline V gene. The V end lost 0 bases, the J end lost 5 bases, and 13 bases lay between the germline ends. CDR3 size: 15 residues. Here immunoSEQ multiplex PCR was the method, and the copy in TCRdb shows in-frame clones only, minus some. The sample includes approximately 35,000 clones, around 92% of them seen just once. The receptor's source is a female donor of 60 years or more with stage I lung adenocarcinoma. This chain links TRBV6-5 with TRBJ1-1; D perhaps matches TRBD1 (5 bases). Sample: peripheral blood, taken before any cancer treatment. In DNA, the CDR3 is TGTGCCAGCAGTTACTCGAGGGCCAGGGAAACTGAAGCTTTCTTT. Translation gives CASSYSRARETEAFF.